This is a list of T cell receptor beta chains from one sample in a study of vaccination and CD4 T cells after COVID-19. TCRdb re-derived calls from the PCR reads in MiXCR, one entry per CDR3 protein. Of 25,000 to 30,000 distinct CDR3 sequences listed, approximately 60% are singletons. The antigens of these receptors remain unknown. Here the sequenced sample was CD4+ T cells from blood, cultured in vitro, taken after SARS-CoV-2 vaccination. All receptors come from a human donor who received a COVID-19 vaccine. CDR3s include the opening cysteine and the closing phenylalanine or tryptophan. The D gene is left open where the match is weak. The size entry is marked missing in some rows and otherwise reads once, few, many or a size class.

cdr3_length j_call d_call clone_size v_call cdr3_nt cdr3_aa
15 TRBJ2-7 TRBD2 NA TRBV7-3 TGTGCCAGCAGGTCACCTCTAGCGGGGGGGCGATGTGAGTACTTC CASRSPLAGGRCEYF
13 TRBJ2-2 NA NA TRBV7-6 TGTGCCAGCAAGGACCGGATTACCGGGGAGCTGTTTTTT CASKDRITGELFF
16 TRBJ2-7 NA NA TRBV24-1 TGTGCCACCAGTGATTTGCAGGCGCGCCCATCCTACGAGCAGTACTTC CATSDLQARPSYEQYF
17 TRBJ2-3 TRBD2 NA TRBV20-1 TGCAGTGCTAGAGGAGGGACTAGCGGGGGGCAAACGGATACGCAGTATTTT CSARGGTSGGQTDTQYF
14 TRBJ1-1 TRBD1 NA TRBV12-3/TRBV12-4 TGTGCCAGCAGGGGGACAGGTTTGAACACTGAAGCTTTCTTT CASRGTGLNTEAFF
14 TRBJ1-5 TRBD1 NA TRBV12-3/TRBV12-4 TGTGCCAGCAACAGACAGGGGGTTCATCAGCCCCAGCATTTT CASNRQGVHQPQHF
15 TRBJ2-5 NA NA TRBV19 TGTGCCAGTAGTATAGTGGGCAAGTACCAAGAGACCCAGTACTTC CASSIVGKYQETQYF
15 TRBJ2-3 NA NA TRBV7-9 TGTGCCAGCAGCTTAGGGCCGATCATCACAGATACGCAGTATTTT CASSLGPIITDTQYF
17 TRBJ2-3 TRBD2 NA TRBV30 TGTGCCTGGAGTCCCCCGACCGGGACTAGCGGGGGGGCGACGCAGTATTTT CAWSPPTGTSGGATQYF
13 TRBJ1-5 TRBD1 few TRBV30 TGTGCCTGGAGCGGACAGGACAATCAGCCCCAGCATTTT CAWSGQDNQPQHF
16 TRBJ2-3 NA NA TRBV12-3/TRBV12-4 TGTGCCAGCAGTTTAGTGGAGGGCGCAGGGGCAGATACGCAGTATTTT CASSLVEGAGADTQYF
19 TRBJ2-6 NA NA TRBV30 TGTGCCTGGAGTGTAGGTAGCGTTACTTTCAGCTCTGGGGCCAACGTCCTGACTTTC CAWSVGSVTFSSGANVLTF
14 TRBJ1-2 NA NA TRBV20-1 TGCAGTGCTAGGTCGGGGAGGGGCGACTATGGCTACACCTTC CSARSGRGDYGYTF
16 TRBJ2-1 TRBD2 NA TRBV6-1 TGTGCCAGCAGCCTTAGCGGGGGGGTTCTTAAGGATGAGCAGTTCTTC CASSLSGGVLKDEQFF
16 TRBJ2-5 TRBD2 NA TRBV6-5 TGTGCCAGCAGTTACAGATTGGGGACTAGCTTGGAGACCCAGTACTTC CASSYRLGTSLETQYF
15 TRBJ1-6 TRBD1 NA TRBV30 TGTGCCTGGAGTCCCGGGACAGGGGTTTATTCACCCCTCCACTTT CAWSPGTGVYSPLHF
13 TRBJ1-1 TRBD1 NA TRBV29-1 TGCAGCGCCACTAGACAGGGGAACACTGAAGCTTTCTTT CSATRQGNTEAFF
18 TRBJ1-2 TRBD1 NA TRBV7-6 TGTGCCAGCAGCTTATTTCTTACAGGGGGATCCGGAGGCTATGGCTACACCTTC CASSLFLTGGSGGYGYTF
12 TRBJ2-3 NA NA TRBV6-2/TRBV6-3 TGTGCCAGCAGTTACTCGGTAGATACGCAGTATTTT CASSYSVDTQYF
14 TRBJ1-2 TRBD1 NA TRBV24-1 TGTGCCACCAGTGAAGGGGACAGGGCCGGTGGCTACACCTTC CATSEGDRAGGYTF
13 TRBJ1-2 NA NA TRBV2 TGTGCCAGCGGTGAAACAGGGACCTATGGCTACACCTTC CASGETGTYGYTF
16 TRBJ2-3 TRBD2 NA TRBV15 TGTGCCACCAGCGGGGGACTAGCGGGACCCACAGATACGCAGTATTTT CATSGGLAGPTDTQYF
16 TRBJ2-2 TRBD2 NA TRBV2 TGTGCCAGCAGTCCCGGACTAGCGGGGTACACCGGGGAGCTGTTTTTT CASSPGLAGYTGELFF
15 TRBJ2-1 NA few TRBV24-1 TGTGCCACCAGTGACCCTGGACGGATCTACAATGAGCAGTTCTTC CATSDPGRIYNEQFF
15 TRBJ2-5 TRBD1 NA TRBV7-9 TGTGCCAGCAGCAATCTACCAGGGGGCGAAGAGACCCAGTACTTC CASSNLPGGEETQYF
15 TRBJ1-2 NA few TRBV7-8 TGTGCCAGCAGCTTGCGTTTCGAAGGGGCCTATGGCTACACCTTC CASSLRFEGAYGYTF
15 TRBJ1-4 TRBD1 NA TRBV20-1 TGCAGTGCCCGGGACAGGCGGCGGACTAATGAAAAACTGTTTTTT CSARDRRRTNEKLFF
14 TRBJ2-3 NA few TRBV5-4 TGTGCCAGCAGCTTGGAACAGGGCTCAGATACGCAGTATTTT CASSLEQGSDTQYF
15 TRBJ2-1 TRBD2 NA TRBV10-2 TGCGCCAGCAGTGAGTCTACTAGCGGTAACAATGAGCAGTTCTTC CASSESTSGNNEQFF
15 TRBJ2-5 TRBD2 few TRBV12-3/TRBV12-4 TGTGCCAGCAGTTCCAGCGGGGGAGTTCAAGAGACCCAGTACTTC CASSSSGGVQETQYF
12 TRBJ1-2 NA few TRBV20-1 TGCAGTGCTAGAGGAATAGGACCTGGCTACACCTTC CSARGIGPGYTF
16 TRBJ2-7 NA NA TRBV19 TGTGCCAGTAGTCAAACAGGAGACTTCGATTCCTACGAGCAGTACTTC CASSQTGDFDSYEQYF
16 TRBJ1-2 TRBD1 NA TRBV2 TGTGCCAGCAGTGCAAGGGGGCGCGTTTCCCGCTATGGCTACACCTTC CASSARGRVSRYGYTF
15 TRBJ2-5 NA NA TRBV7-9 TGTGCCAGCAGCCCCCGGGACTTCAACCTAGGGACCCAGTACTTC CASSPRDFNLGTQYF
14 TRBJ1-5 TRBD1 NA TRBV5-1 TGCGCCAGCAGCTTGAACAGGGGAGATCAGCCCCAGCATTTT CASSLNRGDQPQHF
15 TRBJ1-4 TRBD1 NA TRBV25-1 TGTGCCAGCAGCCCCGGGACAGGGGGTAGCCAAAAACTGTTTTTT CASSPGTGGSQKLFF
13 TRBJ2-7 TRBD1 NA TRBV20-1 TGCAGTGCTGGGACAGGGGTTCACTACGAGCAGTACTTC CSAGTGVHYEQYF